This T cell receptor beta chain was identified during a study of blood T cell repertoires in COVID-19. Study at large: Both acute and convalescent COVID-19 samples were obtained from the United States, Italy and Spain.

Per the original data handling: Amplification from reference gene primers served as the basis for estimated nucleated cell counts. The assay was immunoSEQ multiplex PCR, and TCRdb's table has in-frame clones only and misses some. V and J calls plus clone size are reproduced from that table; the DNA served to infer D and trimming. The sample lists around 250,000 clones; about 83% were seen once. V gave up 10 bases and J gave up 3 bases, with 19 bases separating them. Looked up from germline, CDR1 is MDHEN and CDR2 is SYDVKM. The CDR3 sequence is 14 residues long. The sequence derives from an older man with acute or convalescent COVID-19. This chain connects TRBV28 to TRBJ2-7; D perhaps matches TRBD1 (6 bases). Sequenced sample: peripheral blood. The CDR3 nucleotides are TGTGCCACCAAGCCTCCAGGGGTCCACTACGAGCAGTACTTC. Translated: CATKPPGVHYEQYF.